Here is one T cell receptor beta chain with its context. This clonotype has at least ten counts. Its specific antigen is unknown. Qualities for individual bases were not recorded, and no much larger clone is one base off. Based on the germline V gene (reference sequence), the CDR1 and CDR2 sequences are DFQATT and SNEGSKA. The CDR3 sequence holds 14 residues, the cysteine and phenylalanine included. This entry keeps only the CDR3 DNA: 42 bases, framed from base 1. Trimming takes 2 bases from V and 0 bases from J, and the germline ends sit 9 bases apart. The healthy controls were volunteers from blood banks in Maryland, USA. Libraries from unsorted PBMCs were made from 2 million PBMCs kept in RNAlater at -80 degrees C until RNA extraction. PBMCs were separated from peripheral blood using Ficoll-Hypaque density gradient centrifugation and then cryopreserved in liquid nitrogen. This record belongs to a study of neurological immune-mediated disorders (dated by TCRdb to between 2018 and 2021). Describing the broader study: The study compared peripheral blood TCR-beta repertoires of HTLV-I-associated myelopathy (HAM/TSP) patients, multiple sclerosis patients and healthy controls using UMI-based sequencing. Longitudinal samples, technical triplicates and paired sorted CD4+ and CD8+ T-cell subsets, alongside PBMC samples, were included among the roughly 98 TCR-beta libraries. The cohort was made up of about 65 subjects, consisting of some 15 HAM/TSP patients, some 34 multiple sclerosis patients and 20 or so healthy controls. Overall study results and their limits: No identical CDR3 amino acid sequences were shared among expanded clones across subjects, suggesting private TCR-beta repertoires in all groups. TCR clonal expansion was highest in HAM/TSP patients and lowest in MS patients, with MS patients falling below even healthy controls.

cDNA synthesis used template-switch 5'RACE with a primer carrying a 10-nucleotide random unique molecular identifier tagging each TCR transcript. Over 200 million TCR-beta sequences, covering 15-18 subjects, were produced in each sequencing run. Total RNA was extracted with the RNeasy kit. The KAPA Real-time Library Amplification kit was used to amplify TCR-beta VDJ regions with primers for the TCR constant region and the 5'RACE anchor. Sample indexes and Illumina adaptors were added in a first PCR, after which library yield was increased in a second PCR. After Ampure bead purification, the roughly 650 bp TCR product was size-selected on a 2% E-gel SizeSelection system. Before pooling, library quality was assessed on a Bioanalyzer, concentration was determined with Qubit, and library quantification was performed with the Kapa Library Quantification kit. Paired-end 2 x 150 bp sequencing of the libraries was performed on an Illumina HiSeq 2500. To increase sequence diversity, roughly 24-32% phiX was spiked into each library pool. On the authors' methods: The UMI-based MiGEC pipeline processed quality-filtered reads and removed over 80% of raw TCR sequences during error correction. IMGT germline references were used for alignment of VDJ genes, and clonotypes were defined by a unique CDR3 amino acid sequence together with V-J genes. Clonal expansion, Shannon diversity and CDR3 relatedness were evaluated with VDJtools (CalcPairwiseDistances, ClusterSamples), while phylogenetic trees were built in CLCbio workbench. A clone was classed as expanded if it had 8 or more unique UMIs, a cutoff based on coefficient-of-variation modelling across technical triplicates. TCRdb reprocessed the public reads (quality trimming at Q25 with fastp, clone calling with MiXCR) and kept in-frame beta chains. Each record represents a unique CDR3 protein, reported with the most common genes and DNA among its rows. Clone size and V and J calls follow TCRdb, not the original study. This sample is represented by 55,000 to 70,000 distinct CDR3 sequences; about an eighth of them were singletons. The ten largest account for less than 2% of the sample.

The TCR was taken from a man between 60 and 75 years old in good health. Sample: PBMCs. The sequence links TRBV20-1 to TRBJ2-3, with the D segment identity uncertain. Read as DNA, the sequence is TGCAGTGCTAGAAGGTCGGCCAGCACAGATACGCAGTATTTT. Its translation reads: CSARRSASTDTQYF.